These 14 T cell receptor beta chains were sequenced from one sample in a study of blood T cells in healthy people across ages. Primed by a sample-barcoded 5' primer and a J-beta primer mix, a second PCR proceeded for about 7 to 11 cycles. A single record per CDR3 protein comes from TCRdb applying MiXCR to the 5' RACE reads. The top ten hold more than 20% of the sample, which has approximately 1,700,000 distinct CDR3 sequences, roughly two fifths seen once. Material for sequencing was blood. The receptor set was obtained from a human donor in good health.

The rearrangement uses TRBV6-1 and TRBJ1-2; D unclear. Germline CDR1 and CDR2: MNHNS and SASEGT. This CDR3 contains 17 residues. The V and J ends lost 7 bases and 2 bases respectively, with 23 bases between them. DNA for the CDR3: TGTGCCAGCACACCCGATGGGAGGGCGAGAGGGAACTATGGCTACACCTTC. Translated, it gives CASTPDGRARGNYGYTF.

A word on this clonotype: A junction boundary mismatches the germline segment, possibly from a read error. V gene TRBV4-3 combines with J gene TRBJ2-6, with TRBD1 matching over 8 bases. CDR1 is LGHNA and CDR2 is YSLEER in the germline V gene. CDR3 length: 22 amino acids. The CDR3 sequence is CASSQDVTKGPLRGPGTNVLTF. CDR3 DNA sequence: TGCGCCAGCAGCCAAGATGTAACCAAGGGCCCCCTCAGGGGGCCTGGGACCAACGTCCTGACTTTC.

This clonotype was counted only a few times. This chain connects TRBV6-5 to TRBJ2-5; 8 positions match TRBD2. Trimming removed 4 bases from V and 6 bases from J; junction bases left unmatched: 4. The CDR3 contains 13 residues. CDR1 and CDR2 from the germline V gene are MNHEY and SVGAGI. The CDR3 is CASSFSGVKTQYF. For the CDR3, the DNA is TGTGCCAGCAGTTTTAGCGGGGTGAAGACCCAGTACTTC.

J is TRBJ2-3 and V is TRBV29-1; D remains ambiguous. Germline lookup yields CDR1 SQVTM and CDR2 ANQGSEA. The length of the CDR3 is 13 residues. V was pared by 1 base and J by 7 bases, with 12 bases between. CDR3 loop: CSVEASGQNTQYF. CDR3 bases: TGCAGCGTTGAAGCATCAGGTCAGAATACGCAGTATTTT.

The rearrangement uses TRBV20-1 and TRBJ1-2; TRBD1 aligns across 7 bases. The germline V gene has CDR1 DFQATT and CDR2 SNEGSKA (reference sequence). J lost 8 bases, V lost 5 bases, and 11 bases had no gene match. The CDR3 runs 13 residues. CDR3 bases: TGCAGTGCTCACCCTCTCACAGGGGAAGGCTACACCTTC. Translation: CSAHPLTGEGYTF.

This clonotype was recorded once. The genes are TRBV4-1 and TRBJ2-5, with D possibly being TRBD1 (6 bases). Germline loops: CDR1 MGHRA, CDR2 YSYEKL. The CDR3 contains 15 residues. Between the trimmed V and J ends, which lost 6 bases and 0 bases, there was a span of 14 bases. CDR3 residues: CASSYSGTNQETQYF. The CDR3 DNA follows: TGCGCCAGCAGTTATTCCGGGACAAACCAAGAGACCCAGTACTTC.

This clonotype was seen only a few times. This chain links TRBV29-1 with TRBJ2-3; D is unresolved. Germline-derived CDR1 and CDR2 are SQVTM and ANQGSEA. Trimming cost V 5 bases and J 4 bases, with 7 bases left between them. This CDR3 has 11 amino acids. CDR3 region: CSVQSADTQYF. In nucleotides, the CDR3 is TGCAGCGTTCAGTCTGCAGATACGCAGTATTTT.

This chain connects TRBV7-9 to TRBJ1-2; TRBD1 matches 8 bases. CDR3 length: 15 amino acids. Germline assignment: CDR1 SEHNR and CDR2 FQNEAQ (reference sequence). J gave up 4 bases and V 5 bases, and 9 bases lay outside the gene matches. CDR3 DNA: TGTGCCAGCAGCACTCAGGGGGCGCCTGGCTATGGCTACACCTTC. Translating it yields CASSTQGAPGYGYTF.

This clonotype was seen a handful of times. V and J are TRBV5-6 and TRBJ2-1; 8 nucleotides agree with TRBD1. The CDR3 sequence is 16 residues long. Germline CDR1 and CDR2: SGHDT and YYEEEE. V lost 0 bases, J lost 5 bases, and 7 bases stayed unmatched. CDR3 sequence: CASSLVRDRSNNEQFF. The DNA of the CDR3 is TGTGCCAGCAGCTTGGTACGGGACAGGTCTAACAATGAGCAGTTCTTC.

The chain carries TRBV13 and TRBJ2-4; D may be TRBD1 or TRBD2 (6 bases each). Germline CDR1 is PRHDT and CDR2 is FYEKMQ (reference sequence). This CDR3 spans 14 amino acids. V was shortened by 0 bases and J by 13 bases, with 16 bases between the two germline ends. The CDR3 DNA reads TGTGCCAGCAGCTTAGGCCACATTAGGGGGGAGCAGTACTTC. It encodes CASSLGHIRGEQYF.

Details on this clonotype: One end of the junction is discordant with germline, which a read error may explain. The rearrangement links TRBV4-3 to TRBJ2-1; D is unresolved. The CDR3 totals 15 residues. Germline CDR1 and CDR2: LGHNA and YSLEER. The chain's CDR3 is CASSQGSGSYNEQVF. The CDR3 region has the DNA TGCGCCAGCAGCCAAGGCTCGGGCTCCTACAATGAGCAGGTCTTC.

This clonotype was counted between two and nine times. The chain recombines TRBV12-3 or TRBV12-4 with TRBJ2-1; a possible D gene is TRBD2 (5 bases). The V end was cut by 6 bases, the J end by 12 bases, with 18 bases between. This CDR3 spans 13 amino acids. The CDR3 protein is CASSWNYGRGQFF. The CDR3, as DNA: TGTGCCAGCAGCTGGAACTATGGCCGGGGGCAGTTCTTC.

This clonotype was detected a few times. The chain has TRBV9 and TRBJ2-7, with TRBD1 matching over 8 bases. The V segment lost 2 bases and the J segment 3 bases; nucleotides outside the gene matches: 4. There are 14 residues in the CDR3. Germline V gene data show CDR1 as SGDLS and CDR2 as YYNGEE. The CDR3 DNA sequence: TGTGCCAGCAGCGTTGGACAGGGTAACTACGAGCAGTACTTC. This gives the protein CASSVGQGNYEQYF.

This chain links TRBV5-4 with TRBJ1-2; tentative D call: TRBD1 (6 bases). CDR3 size: 11 residues. CDR1 is SGHNT and CDR2 is YYREEE in the germline V gene (reference sequence). Between the trimmed V and J ends, which lost 0 bases and 13 bases, there was a span of 10 bases. The CDR3 loop reads CASSLGRGGTF. CDR3 DNA: TGTGCCAGCAGCTTGGGGCGAGGGGGCACCTTC.